This T cell receptor beta chain was profiled in a study of response to subunit inactivated influenza vaccine. CDR1 SGDLS and CDR2 YYNGEE come from the germline V gene. V was shortened by 0 bases and J by 1 base, with 9 bases between the two germline ends. The CDR3 runs 15 residues. A remark on this clonotype: The antigen remains unidentified.

Study-wide results and limits: Each seasonal flu vaccination may recruit only limited new T cells, authors suggested.

From the RT-PCR reads, TCRdb called clonotypes with MiXCR, one entry per CDR3 protein. The sample consists of some 500,000 distinct CDR3 sequences, roughly 23% of them appearing once. The genes are TRBV9 and TRBJ2-3; D not certain. The TCR originated in a man aged 45 to 65 who received an inactivated influenza vaccine. The sample in question was CD4+ T cells sorted from PBMCs, obtained around 5 days after vaccination. The CDR3 sequence is CASSVAVSRTDTQYF. The CDR3 DNA is TGTGCCAGCAGCGTAGCTGTGTCTCGCACAGATACGCAGTATTTT.